Below are 3 T cell receptor beta chains sequenced from a single sample in a study of T cell responses to AZD1222 COVID-19 vaccine. Assay used: immunoSEQ multiplex PCR; TCRdb lists only in-frame clones, some missing. The table lists 100,000 to 150,000 clones, 85% to 90% of them singletons. The sample in question was peripheral blood, obtained on day 0 of AZD1222 vaccination. The origin of the receptors is an adult in good health.

This sequence joins TRBV7-2 and TRBJ1-5, with D perhaps TRBD1 (5 bases). The V and J ends lost 4 bases and 2 bases respectively, with 9 bases between them. Germline CDR1 SGHTA, CDR2 FQGNSA. The CDR3 has 14 amino acids. The CDR3: CASSSTRGNQPQHF. The CDR3 coding sequence is TGTGCCAGCAGCTCTACCAGGGGCAATCAGCCCCAGCATTTT.

The sample holds one count of this clone. The gene calls are TRBV19 and TRBJ2-1; D gene ambiguous. The CDR3 totals 14 residues. Per the germline V gene, CDR1 is LNHDA and CDR2 is SQIVND (reference sequence). With 5 bases removed from V and 1 base from J, the gap between germline ends came to 9 bases. Here the CDR3 DNA reads TGTGCCAGTAGTCTGCTTCCGTCCTACAATGAGCAGTTCTTC. The encoded protein is CASSLLPSYNEQFF.

This chain connects TRBV7-6 to TRBJ1-6; D ambiguous. CDR1 and CDR2 from the germline V gene are SGHVS and FNYEAQ. The CDR3 has 15 residues. Trimming removed 1 base from V and 9 bases from J, with 13 bases in between. Here the CDR3 reads CASSLGQGKGSPLHF. The CDR3, as DNA: TGTGCCAGCAGCTTAGGCCAAGGGAAGGGTTCACCCCTCCACTTT.